This T cell receptor beta chain was found in a study of T cell responses to AZD1222 COVID-19 vaccine. This clone was seen once. What it binds is not known. Study-level results: Clonal diversity may have been underestimated in mostly white British donors. At baseline, just six AZD1222 recipients tested seropositive. Variant regions that are unmutated are reportedly the target of nearly half of spike-specific TCRs. Scientists sampled the repertoires only once the peak T cell response had passed.

J lost 2 bases, V lost 1 base, and 4 bases had no gene match. CDR1 and CDR2 (germline): LNHDA, SQIVND (reference sequence). This CDR3 region has 15 residues. TCRdb's copy holds only in-frame clones and misses some; the assay was immunoSEQ multiplex PCR. The data show fewer than 150,000 clones, around 90% seen once. The specimen was peripheral blood, collected on day 0 of AZD1222 vaccination. This clonotype originated in an adult in good health. The rearrangement joins TRBV19 to TRBJ2-7; TRBD2 aligns across 8 bases. The DNA for the CDR3 is TGTGCCAGTAGTATAGTGAGTAGCGGGACCTACGAGCAGTACTTC. It specifies CASSIVSSGTYEQYF.